Below, one TCR beta chain is given with its context. The data were taken from a study of control samples from healthy donors and cancer patients. Germline lookup yields CDR1 SGHRS and CDR2 YFSETQ. The CDR3 is 14 amino acids. Trimming left V 1 base short and J 2 bases short, with 7 bases between. Assay used: immunoSEQ multiplex PCR; TCRdb lists only in-frame clones, some missing. The sample has about 98,000 clones, roughly 83% seen once. Source material: blood. This sequence joins TRBV5-1 and TRBJ1-3, with D maybe TRBD1 (5 bases). This TCR was sampled from a woman aged 30 to 39 in good health. The CDR3 reads CASSLPGAGNTIYF. CDR3 nucleotides: TGCGCCAGCAGCTTGCCGGGGGCTGGAAACACCATATATTTT.